The rows below give T cell receptor beta chains drawn from one sample of a study of shared clonotypes between healthy human individuals. Sequenced by immunoSEQ multiplex PCR; TCRdb stores in-frame clones only, minus some. This sample has 2,500,000 or so clones; roughly 93% occur once, and the top ten carry 0.36%. Sequencing used naive CD4+ T cells from PBMCs. All receptors come from a man aged 18 to 30 in good health. Some clones in this sample may be carry-over from other donors' samples. Each CDR3 is given with its conserved first and last residue. The D gene is left open where the match is weak. Only some rows state a clone size, as once, few, many or a class for expanded clones.

-,TRBD2,TRBJ2-5,TRBV18,17,CASSLKTSGSPQETQYF,TGTGCCAGCTCCCTCAAAACTAGCGGGAGCCCCCAAGAGACCCAGTACTTC
-,TRBD2,TRBJ2-7,TRBV23-1,14,CASSQGTSGYEQYF,TGCGCCAGCAGTCAAGGGACTAGCGGTTACGAGCAGTACTTC
-,-,TRBJ1-1,TRBV27,15,CASSLSVGVNTEAFF,TGTGCCAGCAGTTTATCGGTGGGGGTTAACACTGAAGCTTTCTTT
-,-,TRBJ2-2,TRBV5-1,14,CASSLPGDTGELFF,TGCGCCAGCAGCTTGCCAGGGGACACCGGGGAGCTGTTTTTT
-,TRBD1,TRBJ1-2,TRBV9,15,CASSVAGQGSVGYTF,TGTGCCAGCAGCGTAGCGGGACAGGGCTCGGTTGGCTACACCTTC
-,-,TRBJ2-2,TRBV7-2,14,CASSSLGGVRELFF,TGTGCCAGCAGCTCACTAGGAGGGGTGCGGGAGCTGTTTTTT
-,TRBD2,TRBJ2-3,TRBV10-1,15,CASSEIAGFTDTQYF,TGCGCCAGCAGTGAAATAGCGGGGTTCACAGATACGCAGTATTTT
-,-,TRBJ1-2,TRBV6-1,14,CASRTAAHHYGYTF,TGTGCCAGCAGGACCGCCGCGCATCATTATGGCTACACCTTC
-,TRBD2,TRBJ2-7,TRBV7-3,13,CASSPGLATEQYF,TGTGCCAGCAGCCCCGGACTAGCCACCGAGCAGTACTTC
-,-,TRBJ2-1,TRBV2,16,CASSYGTLSSYNEQFF,TGTGCCAGCAGTTACGGGACTTTAAGCTCCTACAATGAGCAGTTCTTC
-,-,TRBJ2-7,TRBV15,16,CATSRDSGVETYEQYF,TGTGCCACCAGCAGAGATTCGGGAGTTGAAACCTACGAGCAGTACTTC
-,-,TRBJ1-4,TRBV5-1,15,CASSLGFGGDEKLFF,TGCGCCAGCAGCTTGGGGTTTGGCGGCGATGAAAAACTGTTTTTT
-,-,TRBJ2-1,TRBV11-3,15,CASSLGSAIYNEQFF,TGTGCCAGCAGCTTAGGATCAGCGATATACAATGAGCAGTTCTTC
-,TRBD2,TRBJ2-5,TRBV28,15,CASNRLAGGSETQYF,TGTGCCAGCAACAGACTAGCGGGAGGGTCTGAGACCCAGTACTTC
-,-,TRBJ1-2,TRBV28,13,CASSWGGVYGYTF,TGTGCCAGCTCATGGGGAGGGGTCTATGGCTACACCTTC
-,-,TRBJ1-4,TRBV7-9,13,CASGGPGFGLLFF,TGTGCCAGCGGGGGCCCGGGTTTCGGTTTACTGTTTTTT
-,-,TRBJ2-7,TRBV19,11,CASSIGAVQYF,TGTGCCAGTAGTATCGGAGCGGTGCAGTACTTC
-,TRBD1,TRBJ2-7,TRBV13,16,CASSLVYGTGDHEQYF,TGTGCCAGCAGCTTAGTTTATGGGACAGGTGATCACGAGCAGTACTTC
-,-,TRBJ1-1,TRBV2,13,CASSRAKNTEAFF,TGTGCCAGCAGTCGCGCTAAGAACACTGAAGCTTTCTTT
-,TRBD2,TRBJ2-3,TRBV5-1,18,CASSSSPHSGALTDTQYF,TGCGCCAGCAGCTCTAGTCCCCACAGCGGGGCGTTGACAGATACGCAGTATTTT
-,TRBD1,TRBJ2-7,TRBV19,14,CASSVPGQTYEQYF,TGTGCCAGTAGTGTACCGGGACAGACCTACGAGCAGTACTTC
-,-,TRBJ2-7,TRBV7-8,14,CASSLSGIFYEQYF,TGTGCCAGCAGCTTGTCCGGGATTTTCTACGAGCAGTACTTC
-,TRBD2,TRBJ2-3,TRBV7-3,15,CASSLTSGEGNTQYF,TGTGCCAGCAGCTTAACGAGCGGGGAGGGTAATACGCAGTATTTT
-,-,TRBJ1-4,TRBV19,18,CASSIRSGGSATNEKLFF,TGTGCCAGTAGTATAAGGTCGGGCGGCTCTGCAACTAATGAAAAACTGTTTTTT
-,-,TRBJ1-2,TRBV28,12,CASSPGSRHYTF,TGTGCCAGCAGTCCGGGGTCTCGGCACTACACCTTC
-,-,TRBJ1-1,TRBV9,14,CASSVVGVTTEAFF,TGTGCCAGCAGCGTAGTGGGGGTAACCACTGAAGCTTTCTTT
-,-,TRBJ2-6,TRBV9,16,CASGRARSSGANVLTF,TGTGCCAGCGGGCGAGCTCGGAGTAGTGGGGCCAACGTCCTGACTTTC
-,-,TRBJ1-3,TRBV28,13,CASSGDGGNTIYF,TGTGCCAGCAGTGGGGACGGTGGAAACACCATATATTTT
-,-,TRBJ2-5,TRBV30,13,CAWSSSGAETQYF,TGTGCCTGGAGTAGCTCCGGGGCCGAGACCCAGTACTTC
-,-,TRBJ1-1,TRBV5-4,15,CASSAATTGNTEAFF,TGTGCCAGCAGCGCAGCAACGACGGGGAACACTGAAGCTTTCTTT
-,-,TRBJ1-4,TRBV25-1,15,CASSALQGANEKLFF,TGTGCCAGCAGCGCCCTCCAGGGAGCTAATGAAAAACTGTTTTTT
-,TRBD1,TRBJ2-7,TRBV7-6,14,CASSFAGTDYEQYF,TGTGCCAGCAGCTTCGCCGGGACAGACTACGAGCAGTACTTC
once,-,TRBJ2-6,TRBV5-1,18,CASSLAPGRGSGANVLTF,TGCGCCAGCAGCTTGGCCCCCGGGCGGGGCTCTGGGGCCAACGTCCTGACTTTC
-,-,TRBJ2-7,TRBV6-5,15,CASSYGWGSAYEQYF,TGTGCCAGCAGTTACGGATGGGGATCTGCCTACGAGCAGTACTTC
-,TRBD1,TRBJ1-2,TRBV19,13,CASRGQGAYGYTF,TGTGCCAGTAGGGGACAGGGAGCCTATGGCTACACCTTC
-,-,TRBJ2-1,TRBV7-2,14,CASSLVTDSGEQFF,TGTGCCAGCAGCTTAGTAACTGACTCAGGGGAGCAGTTCTTC
few,TRBD1,TRBJ1-5,TRBV30,14,CAWSVGQSNQPQHF,TGTGCCTGGAGTGTGGGACAGAGCAATCAGCCCCAGCATTTT
once,-,TRBJ2-3,TRBV4-1,14,CASSQREYTDTQYF,TGCGCCAGCAGCCAAAGGGAGTACACAGATACGCAGTATTTT
-,-,TRBJ2-7,TRBV6-4,13,CASSGAGVHEQYF,TGTGCCAGCAGTGGGGCAGGGGTGCACGAGCAGTACTTC
-,TRBD2,TRBJ2-1,TRBV6-6,15,CASSQTSGKGNEQFF,TGTGCCAGCAGTCAGACTAGCGGGAAGGGGAATGAGCAGTTCTTC
-,-,TRBJ2-3,TRBV9,12,CASSSRTDTQYF,TGTGCCAGCAGCTCCCGCACAGATACGCAGTATTTT
-,-,TRBJ2-7,TRBV5-1,14,CASSLGQGSYEQYF,TGCGCCAGCAGCTTGGGTCAGGGATCCTACGAGCAGTACTTC
-,-,TRBJ2-7,TRBV6-5,14,CASSFRDTTYEQYF,TGTGCCAGCAGTTTCCGGGACACTACCTACGAGCAGTACTTC
-,TRBD1,TRBJ1-1,TRBV29-1,13,CSVLGQGDTEAFF,TGCAGCGTCCTGGGACAGGGCGACACTGAAGCTTTCTTT
-,TRBD1,TRBJ1-2,TRBV7-2,17,CASSFSPRTGSNYGYTF,TGTGCCAGCAGCTTTTCCCCAAGGACAGGATCTAACTATGGCTACACCTTC
-,-,TRBJ2-2,TRBV5-1,16,CASSLDGQPNTGELFF,TGCGCCAGCAGCTTGGACGGGCAGCCGAACACCGGGGAGCTGTTTTTT
-,TRBD1,TRBJ1-4,TRBV7-2,15,CASSLTGTVGEKLFF,TGTGCCAGCAGCCTAACCGGGACAGTAGGTGAAAAACTGTTTTTT
-,-,TRBJ2-7,TRBV5-1,13,CASSRGEAYEQYF,TGCGCCAGCTCGAGGGGGGAGGCCTACGAGCAGTACTTC
-,-,TRBJ2-2,TRBV9,14,CASSVATAAGELFF,TGTGCCAGCAGCGTAGCTACTGCGGCCGGGGAGCTGTTTTTT
-,-,TRBJ2-7,TRBV25-1,12,CASSEWGYEQYF,TGTGCCAGCAGTGAGTGGGGTTACGAGCAGTACTTC
-,TRBD1,TRBJ2-1,TRBV7-3,15,CASSLTGIPYNEQFF,TGTGCCAGCAGCTTGACAGGGATTCCCTACAATGAGCAGTTCTTC
-,-,TRBJ2-5,TRBV11-2,14,CASSLRSGQGIQYF,TGTGCCAGCAGCTTAAGGTCGGGTCAGGGAATTCAGTACTTC
-,-,TRBJ2-1,TRBV5-6,17,CASSLEVAASSYNEQFF,TGTGCCAGCAGCTTGGAAGTAGCGGCAAGCTCCTACAATGAGCAGTTCTTC